This T cell receptor beta chain was recovered during a study of regulatory T cells in long-lasting Graves disease. The study's findings and limits: Lower TCR diversity characterized persistent Graves' patients relative to newly diagnosed patients.

Arm-PCR of CDR3 regions with iRepertoire HTBI primers generated TCR beta libraries. TCRdb re-called the multiplex PCR reads with MiXCR, one entry per CDR3 protein. The data contain roughly 500,000 distinct CDR3 sequences, 20% of them singletons. V trimming: 6 bases; J trimming: 4 bases; junction bases outside the gene matches: 3. Germline V gene data show CDR1 as SNHLY and CDR2 as FYNNEI. The CDR3 length is 14 residues. This clonotype was recorded at least ten times. No antigen is known for it. Time point described: persistent/refractory GD, antithyroid drugs over 5 years with positive TRAb. Extracted RNA from PBMCs served as the source of the TCR library.

The clonotype originates from a female donor with Graves disease. Source: peripheral blood mononuclear cells (PBMCs), taken when the disease was refractory, from a patient treated with antithyroid drugs. The chain couples TRBV2 to TRBJ1-1, with 12 bases matching TRBD1. CDR3 sequence reads: CASRGQGAITEAFF. Here the CDR3 DNA reads TGTGCCAGCAGGGGACAGGGGGCGATCACTGAAGCTTTCTTT.